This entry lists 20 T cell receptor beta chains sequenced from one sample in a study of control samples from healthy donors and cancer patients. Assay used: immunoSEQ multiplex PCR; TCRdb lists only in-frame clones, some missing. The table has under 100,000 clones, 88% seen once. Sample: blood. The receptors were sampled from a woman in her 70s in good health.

CDR3 DNA sequence: TGTGCCAGCAGTTTATCGCTAGCGGGAGGCTACGAGCAGTACTTC. Protein product: CASSLSLAGGYEQYF. The gene calls are TRBV27 and TRBJ2-7, with 11 bases fitting TRBD2. V trimming: 0 bases; J trimming: 3 bases; junction bases outside the gene matches: 1. From germline, CDR1 is MNHEY and CDR2 SMNVEV (reference sequence). This CDR3 is 15 amino acids long.

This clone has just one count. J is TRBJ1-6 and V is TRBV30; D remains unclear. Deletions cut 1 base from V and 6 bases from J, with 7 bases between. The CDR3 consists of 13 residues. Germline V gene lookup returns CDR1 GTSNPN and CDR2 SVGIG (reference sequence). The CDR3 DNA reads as TGTGCCTGGAGTGGGCCAAGTAATTCACCCCTCCACTTT. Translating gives CAWSGPSNSPLHF.

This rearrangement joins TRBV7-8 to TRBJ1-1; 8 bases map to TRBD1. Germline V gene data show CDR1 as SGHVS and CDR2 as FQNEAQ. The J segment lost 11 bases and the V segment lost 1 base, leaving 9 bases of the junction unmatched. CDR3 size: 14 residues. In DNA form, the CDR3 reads TGTGCCAGCAGCTTAGTCGTCCAGGGGGCCGCGGCTTTCTTT. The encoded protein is CASSLVVQGAAAFF.

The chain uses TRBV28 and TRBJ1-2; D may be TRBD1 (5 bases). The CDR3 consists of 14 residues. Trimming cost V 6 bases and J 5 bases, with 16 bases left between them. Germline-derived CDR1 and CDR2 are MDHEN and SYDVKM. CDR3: CASSPLRGVYGYTF. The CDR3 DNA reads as TGTGCCAGCAGCCCCCTTCGAGGGGTGTATGGCTACACCTTC.

The CDR3 nucleotides are TGTGCCAGCAGCGTAGGTGGTAGCGGGGATGAGCAGTTCTTC. As protein: CASSVGGSGDEQFF. V usage is TRBV9 and J usage is TRBJ2-1; 8 bases line up with TRBD2. Losses at the gene ends were 0 bases for V and 8 bases for J; bases not matched to a gene: 4. This CDR3 is 14 amino acids long. The germline V gene has CDR1 SGDLS and CDR2 YYNGEE.

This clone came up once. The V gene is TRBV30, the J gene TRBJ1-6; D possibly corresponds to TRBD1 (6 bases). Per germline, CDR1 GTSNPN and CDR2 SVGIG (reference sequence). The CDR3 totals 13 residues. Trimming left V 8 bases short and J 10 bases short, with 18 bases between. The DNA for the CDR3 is TGTGCCACCTGGAGGGGGGGTGGATCACCCCTCCACTTT. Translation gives CATWRGGGSPLHF.

CDR3 amino acids: CASSEGRTEAFF. The DNA of the CDR3 is TGTGCCAGTAGTGAAGGGAGGACTGAAGCTTTCTTT. V usage is TRBV19 and J usage is TRBJ1-1; D is ambiguous. Trimming took 5 bases from V and 5 from J, leaving 9 bases between them. Per germline, CDR1 LNHDA and CDR2 SQIVND (reference sequence). The CDR3 has 12 amino acids.

The CDR3 sequence is CASRDGAGLNTEAFF. CDR3 DNA sequence: TGTGCCAGCAGGGACGGGGCAGGGCTGAACACTGAAGCTTTCTTT. The chain couples TRBV6-1 to TRBJ1-1, with a weak D call TRBD1 (5 bases). The CDR3 length is 15 residues. V shed 6 bases and J shed 0 bases, with 14 bases lying between them. Germline CDR1 MNHNS, CDR2 SASEGT.

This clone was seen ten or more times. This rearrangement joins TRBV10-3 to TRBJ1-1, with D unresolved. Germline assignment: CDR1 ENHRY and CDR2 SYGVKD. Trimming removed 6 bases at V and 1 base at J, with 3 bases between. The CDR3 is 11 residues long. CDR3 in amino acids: CAISGNTEAFF. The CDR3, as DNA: TGTGCCATCAGCGGGAACACTGAAGCTTTCTTT.

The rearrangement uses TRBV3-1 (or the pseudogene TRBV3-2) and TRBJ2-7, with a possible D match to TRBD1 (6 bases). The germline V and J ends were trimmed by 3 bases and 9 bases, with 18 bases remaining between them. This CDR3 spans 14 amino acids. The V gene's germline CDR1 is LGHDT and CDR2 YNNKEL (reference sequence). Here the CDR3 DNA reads TGTGCCAGCAGCCAGACTCTACAGGGTGGGGGGCAGTACTTC. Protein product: CASSQTLQGGGQYF.

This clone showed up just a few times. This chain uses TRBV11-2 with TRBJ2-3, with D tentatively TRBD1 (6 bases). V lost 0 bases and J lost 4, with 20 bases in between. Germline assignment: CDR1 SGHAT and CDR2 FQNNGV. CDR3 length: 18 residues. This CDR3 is CASSLDPGWNRVADTQYF. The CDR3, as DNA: TGTGCCAGCAGCTTAGATCCCGGGTGGAACAGGGTTGCAGATACGCAGTATTTT. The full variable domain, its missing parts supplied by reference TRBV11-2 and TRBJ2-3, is EAGVAQSPRYKIIEKRQSVAFWCNPISGHATLYWYQQILGQGPKLLIQFQNNGVVDDSQLPKDRFSAERLKGVDSTLKIQPAKLEDSAVYLCASSLDPGWNRVADTQYFGPGTRLTVL.

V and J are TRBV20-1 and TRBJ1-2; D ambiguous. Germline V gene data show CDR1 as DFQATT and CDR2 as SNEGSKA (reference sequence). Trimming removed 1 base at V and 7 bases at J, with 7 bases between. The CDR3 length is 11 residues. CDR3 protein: CSARAQSGYTF. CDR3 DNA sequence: TGCAGTGCTAGAGCGCAGTCTGGCTACACCTTC.

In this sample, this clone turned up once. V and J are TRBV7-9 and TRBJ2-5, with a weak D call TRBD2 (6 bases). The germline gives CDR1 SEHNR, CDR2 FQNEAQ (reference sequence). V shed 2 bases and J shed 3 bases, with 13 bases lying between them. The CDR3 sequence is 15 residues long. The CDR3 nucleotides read TGTGCCAGCAGCTTACCCCGGGACTTCGAAGAGACCCAGTACTTC. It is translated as CASSLPRDFEETQYF.

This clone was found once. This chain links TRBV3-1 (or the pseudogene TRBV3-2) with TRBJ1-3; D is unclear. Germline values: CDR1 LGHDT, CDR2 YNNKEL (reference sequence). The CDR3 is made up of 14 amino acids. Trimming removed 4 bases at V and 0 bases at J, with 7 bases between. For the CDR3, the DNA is TGTGCCAGCAGCCTCCGGGGCTCTGGAAACACCATATATTTT. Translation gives CASSLRGSGNTIYF.

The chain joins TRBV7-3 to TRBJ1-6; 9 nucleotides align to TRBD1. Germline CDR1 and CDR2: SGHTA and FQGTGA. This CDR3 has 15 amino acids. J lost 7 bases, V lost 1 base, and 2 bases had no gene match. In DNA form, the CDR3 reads TGTGCCAGCAGCTTAAGGGACAGGGAGAATTCACCCCTCCACTTT. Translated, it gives CASSLRDRENSPLHF.

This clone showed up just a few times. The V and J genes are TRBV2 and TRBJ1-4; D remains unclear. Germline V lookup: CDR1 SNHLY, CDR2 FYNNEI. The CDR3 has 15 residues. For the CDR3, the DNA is TGTTGCGGGCTATCGTACGTTGCAACTAATGAAAAACTGTTTTTT. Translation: CCGLSYVATNEKLFF.

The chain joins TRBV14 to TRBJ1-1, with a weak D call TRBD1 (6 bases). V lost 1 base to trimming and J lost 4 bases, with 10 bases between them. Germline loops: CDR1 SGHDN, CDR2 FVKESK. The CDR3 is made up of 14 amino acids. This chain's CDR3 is CASSQVRGGTEAFF. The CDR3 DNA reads TGTGCCAGCAGCCAAGTCAGGGGAGGCACTGAAGCTTTCTTT. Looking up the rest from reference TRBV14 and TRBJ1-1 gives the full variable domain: EAGVTQFPSHSVIEKGQTVTLRCDPISGHDNLYWYRRVMGKEIKFLLHFVKESKQDESGMPNNRFLAERTGGTYSTLKVQPAELEDSGVYFCASSQVRGGTEAFFGQGTRLTVV.

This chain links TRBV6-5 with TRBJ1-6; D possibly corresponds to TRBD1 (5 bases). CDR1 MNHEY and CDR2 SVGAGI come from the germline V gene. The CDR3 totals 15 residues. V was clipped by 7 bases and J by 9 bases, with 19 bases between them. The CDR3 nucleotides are TGTGCCAGCAAGCAACCGGGGGATATAGGTTCACCCCTCCACTTT. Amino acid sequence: CASKQPGDIGSPLHF.

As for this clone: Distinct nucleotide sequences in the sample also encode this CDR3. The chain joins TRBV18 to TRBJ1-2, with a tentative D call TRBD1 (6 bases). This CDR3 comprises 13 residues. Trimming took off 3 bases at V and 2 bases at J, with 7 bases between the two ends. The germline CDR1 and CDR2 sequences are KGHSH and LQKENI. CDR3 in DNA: TGTGCCAGCTCACCCGACAGGAACTATGGCTACACCTTC. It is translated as CASSPDRNYGYTF.

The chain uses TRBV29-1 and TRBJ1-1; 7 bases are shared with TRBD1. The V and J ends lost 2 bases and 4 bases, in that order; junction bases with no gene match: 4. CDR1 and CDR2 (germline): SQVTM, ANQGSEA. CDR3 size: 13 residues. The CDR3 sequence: CSVERQGRTEAFF. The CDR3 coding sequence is TGCAGCGTTGAAAGACAGGGACGCACTGAAGCTTTCTTT.